Below are 30 T cell receptor beta chains sequenced from a single sample in a study of vaccination and CD4 T cells after COVID-19. The Oncomine TCR Beta short-read assay was applied to DNA of cultured CD4+ T cells. TCRdb reprocessed the PCR reads via MiXCR and lists one record per CDR3 protein. The table includes under 6,500 distinct CDR3 sequences, 77% detected once. Treatment described: roughly 10-day PBMC culture with coronavirus spike peptide pools or control peptides (ViraFEST assay). The antigens these receptors bind are not known. What was sequenced was CD4+ T cells from blood, cultured in vitro. The receptors were sampled from a human donor who had recovered from COVID-19.

By frequency in the sample, this clonotype is medium-sized (0.01 to 0.1%). The chain carries TRBV7-8 and TRBJ1-2; perhaps TRBD1 as D (5 bases). CDR3 length: 14 amino acids. From germline, CDR1 is SGHVS and CDR2 FQNEAQ. The V end was cut by 0 bases, the J end by 8 bases, with 13 bases between. The CDR3 region is CASSLAGQVRGYTF. CDR3 sequence (DNA): TGTGCCAGCAGCTTAGCGGGGCAGGTACGGGGCTACACCTTC.

The rearrangement uses TRBV2 and TRBJ1-2; 11 bases map to TRBD1. Trimming cost V 2 bases and J 8 bases; bases outside gene matches: 4. There are 14 residues in the CDR3. Germline-derived CDR1 and CDR2 are SNHLY and FYNNEI. CDR3 residues: CASSEWTGGRGYTF. Written as DNA, the CDR3 is TGTGCCAGCAGTGAATGGACAGGGGGCCGCGGCTACACCTTC.

The chain has TRBV19 and TRBJ1-1; D is undetermined. The CDR3 is 15 amino acids. Germline CDR1 LNHDA, CDR2 SQIVND (reference sequence). Trimming left V 1 base short and J 5 bases short, with 14 bases between. The CDR3 nucleotides read TGTGCCAGTAGTATAGGGGCACTGGGTAAAACTGAAGCTTTCTTT. Amino acid sequence: CASSIGALGKTEAFF. The full variable domain, in which reference TRBV19 and TRBJ1-1 provide the parts outside the CDR3, is DGGITQSPKYLFRKEGQNVTLSCEQNLNHDAMYWYRQDPGQGLRLIYYSQIVNDFQKGDIAEGYSVSREKKESFPLTVTSAQKNPTAFYLCASSIGALGKTEAFFGQGTRLTVV.

As for this clonotype: Sequence at one end of the junction differs from germline and may be a read error. The chain has TRBV6-5 and TRBJ1-6; D might be TRBD1 (5 bases). Germline-derived CDR1 and CDR2 are MNHEY and SVGAGI. The CDR3 contains 17 residues. Here the CDR3 DNA reads TGTGCCGGCAGTTCGCCGGCAGACAGCTCCTATAATTCACCCCTCCACTTT. This encodes CAGSSPADSSYNSPLHF.

The sample holds a few counts of this clonotype. The DNA for the CDR3 is TGCAGTGCAGTTAGCACTATAAGCACAGATACGCAGTATTTT. It codes for CSAVSTISTDTQYF. The chain couples TRBV20-1 to TRBJ2-3; D unresolved. The CDR3 sequence is 14 residues long. The V end lost 6 bases, the J end lost 0 bases, and 13 bases lay between the germline ends. The germline V gene has CDR1 DFQATT and CDR2 SNEGSKA (reference sequence).

Within the sample, this clonotype is hyperexpanded. The chain couples TRBV11-3 to TRBJ2-5; D call uncertain. The V end was cut by 1 base, the J end by 1 base, with 1 base between. The CDR3 sequence is 12 residues long. Per the germline V gene, CDR1 is SGHNT and CDR2 is YENEEA. DNA for the CDR3: TGTGCCAGCAGCTTAGGCCAAGAGACCCAGTACTTC. Translation: CASSLGQETQYF. The full variable domain, its missing parts supplied by reference TRBV11-3 and TRBJ2-5, is EAGVVQSPRYKIIEKKQPVAFWCNPISGHNTLYWYLQNLGQGPELLIRYENEEAVDDSQLPKDRFSAERLKGVDSTLKIQPAELGDSAVYLCASSLGQETQYFGPGTRLLVL.

The chain is built from TRBV11-2 and TRBJ2-4, with a tentative D call TRBD2 (5 bases). The germline V gene has CDR1 SGHAT and CDR2 FQNNGV. The length of the CDR3 is 18 residues. V shed 8 bases and J shed 0 bases, with 23 bases lying between them. The CDR3 DNA follows: TGTGCCAGCGCCGAGGAGGCTTTCAACCTTTTAGCCAAAAACATTCAGTACTTC. This translates into CASAEEAFNLLAKNIQYF.

The chain carries TRBV28 and TRBJ1-4; tentatively, D is TRBD1 (5 bases). The CDR3 is 15 amino acids. Germline V gene lookup returns CDR1 MDHEN and CDR2 SYDVKM. V lost 6 bases and J lost 4, with 15 bases in between. The CDR3 DNA follows: TGTGCCAGCAGAGCCTTTGGGGGGGATAATGAAAAACTGTTTTTT. Translated, it gives CASRAFGGDNEKLFF. Using reference TRBV28 and TRBJ1-4 for the parts outside the CDR3, the full variable domain is DVKVTQSSRYLVKRTGEKVFLECVQDMDHENMFWYRQDPGLGLRLIYFSYDVKMKEKGDIPEGYSVSREKKERFSLILESASTNQTSMYLCASRAFGGDNEKLFFGSGTQLSVL.

The chain is built from TRBV6-4 and TRBJ1-5; D may be TRBD1 (6 bases). This CDR3 comprises 16 residues. The V gene's germline CDR1 is MRHNA and CDR2 SNTAGT. The V and J ends lost 0 bases and 5 bases respectively, with 14 bases between them. Here the CDR3 DNA reads TGTGCCAGCAGTGACTCGAAGCTGGGGGGCGATCAGCCCCAGCATTTT. Its protein is CASSDSKLGGDQPQHF.

The chain links TRBV21-1 to TRBJ1-1; TRBD1 was called by the table and not checked on the DNA. TRBV21-1 is described as a pseudogene. This CDR3 comprises 16 residues. The chain's CDR3 is CASSNWDRGMRTEAFF. The CDR3 bases are TGTGCCAGCAGCAACTGGGACAGGGGGATGAGGACTGAAGCTTTCTTT.

This clonotype came up once. The chain has TRBV6-1 and TRBJ2-7; D is undetermined. The length of the CDR3 is 13 residues. Deletions cut 9 bases from V and 0 bases from J, with 12 bases between. The germline gives CDR1 MNHNS, CDR2 SASEGT. CDR3 in DNA: TGTGCCAGTCTGACCGATTTCTCCTACGAGCAGTACTTC. This encodes CASLTDFSYEQYF.

V is TRBV24-1 and J is TRBJ1-2; 9 bases align to TRBD1. Germline CDR1 is KGHDR and CDR2 is SFDVKD. V was clipped by 3 bases and J by 6 bases; unmatched bases: 7. This CDR3 spans 15 amino acids. CDR3 DNA sequence: TGTGCCACCAGTGATCCACCGGGACAGGGAGATGGCTACACCTTC. This encodes CATSDPPGQGDGYTF.

This chain connects TRBV2 to TRBJ2-5; D unresolved. Trimming removed 4 bases from V and 7 bases from J, with 10 bases in between. This CDR3 region has 12 residues. From germline, CDR1 is SNHLY and CDR2 FYNNEI. This CDR3 reads CASSASVGTQYF. The CDR3 region has the DNA TGTGCCAGCAGTGCCTCGGTGGGGACCCAGTACTTC.

This chain uses TRBV20-1 with TRBJ2-5; D is unclear. V was clipped by 1 base and J by 5 bases, with 8 bases between them. The CDR3 spans 12 residues. Germline assignment: CDR1 DFQATT and CDR2 SNEGSKA (reference sequence). This CDR3 reads CSARAAAETQYF. CDR3 in DNA: TGCAGTGCTAGAGCCGCGGCGGAGACCCAGTACTTC.

This chain links TRBV7-8 with TRBJ2-1, with TRBD2 matching over 10 bases. J was trimmed by 8 bases and V by 4 bases; bases with no gene match: 8. Germline values: CDR1 SGHVS, CDR2 FQNEAQ. This CDR3 contains 15 residues. The DNA of the CDR3 is TGTGCCAGCAGCTACTCTAGCGGGAGTATTTATGAGCAGTTCTTC. Encoded protein: CASSYSSGSIYEQFF.

The V gene is TRBV2, the J gene TRBJ1-3, with 10 bases that match TRBD1. Per germline, CDR1 SNHLY and CDR2 FYNNEI. J gave up 1 base and V 3 bases, and 9 bases lay outside the gene matches. The CDR3 is made up of 18 amino acids. The CDR3 loop reads CASSDGGGTGASGNTIYF. The CDR3 DNA follows: TGTGCCAGCAGTGATGGGGGCGGGACAGGGGCATCTGGAAACACCATATATTTT.

Remarks on this clonotype: The junction does not match germline at one end; this may be a read error. The chain recombines TRBV7-9 with TRBJ2-2, with D tentatively TRBD1 (6 bases). The CDR3 consists of 14 residues. Looked up from germline, CDR1 is SEHNR and CDR2 is FQNEAQ (reference sequence). The CDR3 here is CASTGTGNTGEPFF. The CDR3 DNA is TGTGCCAGCACGGGCACAGGGAACACCGGGGAGCCGTTTTTT.

The rearrangement joins TRBV20-1 to TRBJ2-5; 7 nucleotides line up with TRBD2. CDR3 length equals 14 residues. Trimming removed 5 bases from V and 4 bases from J; junction bases left unmatched: 10. Germline CDR1 is DFQATT and CDR2 is SNEGSKA (reference sequence). The CDR3 region is CSAGLGGSGETQYF. As DNA, the CDR3 is TGCAGTGCTGGCTTAGGCGGGAGCGGAGAGACCCAGTACTTC.

The chain joins TRBV7-9 to TRBJ2-3; the match to TRBD2 covers 9 bases. Germline CDR1 SEHNR, CDR2 FQNEAQ (reference sequence). With V trimmed by 5 bases and J by 5 bases, 8 bases remained unmatched. The CDR3 contains 15 residues. The CDR3 loop is CASSLRGGAGDTQYF. CDR3 sequence (DNA): TGTGCCAGCAGCCTCCGCGGGGGGGCGGGAGATACGCAGTATTTT.

This clonotype was seen more than once but under ten times. This chain links TRBV7-2 with TRBJ2-7; D is unclear. The CDR3 loop spans 13 amino acids. Trimming left V 1 base short and J 2 bases short, with 6 bases between. The V gene's germline CDR1 is SGHTA and CDR2 FQGNSA. CDR3 sequence reads: CASSLVGTYEQYF. DNA of the CDR3: TGTGCCAGCAGCTTAGTAGGGACCTACGAGCAGTACTTC.

The chain combines TRBV18 with TRBJ1-1; perhaps TRBD1 as D (5 bases). Germline V gene data show CDR1 as KGHSH and CDR2 as LQKENI. Trimming cost V 3 bases and J 6 bases, with 8 bases left between them. The CDR3 is 12 residues long. The CDR3 region has the DNA TGTGCCAGCTCACCGAGGGACCCTGAAGCTTTCTTT. This encodes CASSPRDPEAFF.

V usage is TRBV2 and J usage is TRBJ2-2; TRBD1 is a possible D gene (5 bases). This CDR3 contains 16 residues. V dropped 1 base and J dropped 6 bases, with 15 bases sitting between them. Germline V lookup: CDR1 SNHLY, CDR2 FYNNEI. The CDR3 here is CASSEGKGIGPGELFF. Written as DNA, the CDR3 is TGTGCCAGCAGTGAAGGGAAGGGGATAGGACCCGGGGAGCTGTTTTTT. The full variable domain, its missing parts supplied by reference TRBV2 and TRBJ2-2, is EPEVTQTPSHQVTQMGQEVILRCVPISNHLYFYWYRQILGQKVEFLVSFYNNEISEKSEIFDDQFSVERPDGSNFTLKIRSTKLEDSAMYFCASSEGKGIGPGELFFGEGSRLTVL.

The chain joins TRBV6-4 to TRBJ1-1, with D maybe TRBD1 (5 bases). Germline V gene data show CDR1 as MRHNA and CDR2 as SNTAGT. The CDR3 length is 13 residues. V lost 4 bases to trimming and J lost 2 bases, with 8 bases between them. The CDR3 nucleotides are TGTGCCAGCAGTGGTCGGGGCAACACTGAAGCTTTCTTT. Amino acids: CASSGRGNTEAFF.

This chain links TRBV4-1 with TRBJ2-3; no clear D gene. CDR1 and CDR2 (germline): MGHRA, YSYEKL. Between the trimmed V and J ends, which lost 1 base and 0 bases, there was a span of 8 bases. The CDR3 loop spans 15 amino acids. The chain's CDR3 is CASSQVGSSTDTQYF. The CDR3 coding sequence is TGCGCCAGCAGCCAAGTCGGTTCTAGCACAGATACGCAGTATTTT.

This clonotype was detected only a few times. The DNA for the CDR3 is TGTGCCAGCAGCTTAGCGGGGGGGGTTAACTATGGCTACACCTTC. Amino acid sequence: CASSLAGGVNYGYTF. V and J are TRBV7-2 and TRBJ1-2; a weak D match, TRBD1 (5 bases). V was clipped by 0 bases and J by 1 base, with 9 bases between them. The V gene's germline CDR1 is SGHTA and CDR2 FQGNSA. This CDR3 has 15 amino acids.

CDR3 residues: CATGTGPFPSYNEQFF. The CDR3 DNA follows: TGTGCCACCGGGACAGGGCCCTTTCCCTCCTACAATGAGCAGTTCTTC. This sequence joins TRBV24-1 and TRBJ2-1; the match to TRBD1 covers 9 bases. CDR1 KGHDR and CDR2 SFDVKD come from the germline V gene. V was pared by 9 bases and J by 0 bases, with 8 bases of the junction left unmatched. The CDR3 consists of 16 residues.

The CDR3 spells CASSLSGTDTQYF. Here the CDR3 DNA reads TGTGCCAGCAGCCTCAGCGGCACAGATACGCAGTATTTT. The V gene is TRBV7-2, the J gene TRBJ2-3; D is uncertain. The V and J ends lost 5 bases and 1 base respectively, with 7 bases between them. Germline V gives CDR1 SGHTA, CDR2 FQGNSA. This CDR3 contains 13 residues. Together with reference TRBV7-2 and TRBJ2-3, the CDR3 gives the full variable domain: GAGVSQSPSNKVTEKGKDVELRCDPISGHTALYWYRQSLGQGLEFLIYFQGNSAPDKSGLPSDRFSAERTGGSVSTLTIQRTQQEDSAVYLCASSLSGTDTQYFGPGTRLTVL.

Relative to its sample, this clonotype is large (0.1 to 1%). The J gene is TRBJ1-5, the V gene TRBV28; D call uncertain. Germline V gene data show CDR1 as MDHEN and CDR2 as SYDVKM. The CDR3 has 13 amino acids. V was cut by 0 bases and J by 1 base, with 1 base left in between. CDR3 in amino acids: CASSLWSNQPQHF. The DNA for the CDR3 is TGTGCCAGCAGTTTATGGAGCAATCAGCCCCAGCATTTT. Variable domain in full (rest from reference TRBV28 and TRBJ1-5): DVKVTQSSRYLVKRTGEKVFLECVQDMDHENMFWYRQDPGLGLRLIYFSYDVKMKEKGDIPEGYSVSREKKERFSLILESASTNQTSMYLCASSLWSNQPQHFGDGTRLSIL.

CDR3 bases: TGTGCCAGCAGCGTAGGTGGAACCCTGCCCCACGAGCAGTACTTC. Protein product: CASSVGGTLPHEQYF. This chain connects TRBV9 to TRBJ2-7; unclear D gene. The germline V gene has CDR1 SGDLS and CDR2 YYNGEE. Trimming left V 0 bases short and J 5 bases short, with 15 bases between. The CDR3 runs 15 residues.

The J gene is TRBJ2-7, the V gene TRBV2; weak D call: TRBD2 (7 bases). Per germline, CDR1 SNHLY and CDR2 FYNNEI. The CDR3 covers 15 residues. V dropped 1 base and J dropped 6 bases, with 16 bases sitting between them. CDR3 sequence: CASSEGGGLSGEQYF. DNA of the CDR3: TGTGCCAGCAGTGAAGGGGGGGGGCTTTCTGGCGAGCAGTACTTC. Complete variable domain (other parts from reference TRBV2 and TRBJ2-7): EPEVTQTPSHQVTQMGQEVILRCVPISNHLYFYWYRQILGQKVEFLVSFYNNEISEKSEIFDDQFSVERPDGSNFTLKIRSTKLEDSAMYFCASSEGGGLSGEQYFGPGTRLTVT.